This is a list of T cell receptor beta chains from one sample in a study of technical replicates of blood from a few donors. TCRdb's table, derived via immunoSEQ multiplex PCR, lists solely in-frame clones and lacks some. The table shows 95,000 to 100,000 clones, with just over 95% occurring only once. Sequenced material: T cells isolated from PBMCs. These receptors were obtained from a human donor in good health. Each CDR3 is given with its conserved first and last residue. The D gene is left open where the match is weak. Size tells how often a clone was seen (once, few, many) or the class of an expanded clone, and some rows leave it out.

CDR3 DNA: TGTGCCAGCAGCTCCCAAACCGGGACAATCACAGATACGCAGTATTTT
CDR3 protein: CASSSQTGTITDTQYF
J gene: TRBJ2-3
D gene: NA
V gene: TRBV7-3
clone size: NA

CDR3 DNA: TGTGCCAGCAGCTTGAAAGGGACAGGAGCCTACAATGAGCAGTTCTTC
CDR3 protein: CASSLKGTGAYNEQFF
J gene: TRBJ2-1
D gene: TRBD1
V gene: TRBV7-9
clone size: NA

CDR3 DNA: TGTGCCATGTCTAGCGGGAGTAGCTACAATGAGCAGTTCTTC
CDR3 protein: CAMSSGSSYNEQFF
J gene: TRBJ2-1
D gene: TRBD2
V gene: TRBV6-1
clone size: NA

CDR3 DNA: TGTGCCAGCAGCTTAGAGGGGGGGAGCTCCTACGAGCAGTACTTC
CDR3 protein: CASSLEGGSSYEQYF
J gene: TRBJ2-7
D gene: TRBD2
V gene: TRBV11-3
clone size: NA

CDR3 DNA: TGTGCCAGCAGCATCAACTACCGGGACAACTTTTCACCGTGGTACTTC
CDR3 protein: CASSINYRDNFSPWYF
J gene: TRBJ2-5
D gene: NA
V gene: TRBV7-3
clone size: once

CDR3 DNA: TGTGCCAGCAGCCCGGGACAGGTCACAGATACGCAGTATTTT
CDR3 protein: CASSPGQVTDTQYF
J gene: TRBJ2-3
D gene: TRBD1
V gene: TRBV7-3
clone size: NA

CDR3 DNA: TGCGCCAGCAGCGAAGACTTAAACAATTCACCCCTCCACTTT
CDR3 protein: CASSEDLNNSPLHF
J gene: TRBJ1-6
D gene: NA
V gene: TRBV10-2
clone size: NA

CDR3 DNA: TGTGCCAGCAGTTTGAGGAAGGGAGGACGCGGGGGGTATGGCTACACCTTC
CDR3 protein: CASSLRKGGRGGYGYTF
J gene: TRBJ1-2
D gene: NA
V gene: TRBV27
clone size: NA

CDR3 DNA: TGTGCCAGCAGTCCGGACTGGTATTCCAATGAGCAGTTCTTC
CDR3 protein: CASSPDWYSNEQFF
J gene: TRBJ2-1
D gene: NA
V gene: TRBV27
clone size: NA

CDR3 DNA: TGTGCCAGCAGTGATCGGGCAGGGCTAGGAGAGCAGTACTTC
CDR3 protein: CASSDRAGLGEQYF
J gene: TRBJ2-7
D gene: NA
V gene: TRBV2
clone size: NA

CDR3 DNA: TGCAGCGTCCCCGGGACAGGGCAAGGCTACACCTTC
CDR3 protein: CSVPGTGQGYTF
J gene: TRBJ1-2
D gene: TRBD1
V gene: TRBV29-1
clone size: NA

CDR3 DNA: TGTGCCAGCAGTGTTTCGGTGGATCAGCCCCAGCATTTT
CDR3 protein: CASSVSVDQPQHF
J gene: TRBJ1-5
D gene: NA
V gene: TRBV2
clone size: NA

CDR3 DNA: TGTGCCAGCAGCCTAGGGACAGGGGGTCAGCCCCAGCATTTT
CDR3 protein: CASSLGTGGQPQHF
J gene: TRBJ1-5
D gene: TRBD1
V gene: TRBV5-5
clone size: NA

CDR3 DNA: TGCAGCGTTCGACTAGCGCCCGACAATGAGCAGTTCTTC
CDR3 protein: CSVRLAPDNEQFF
J gene: TRBJ2-1
D gene: TRBD2
V gene: TRBV29-1
clone size: once

CDR3 DNA: TGTGCCAGCAGCTTACAGGGTGCCATGATTATTAGCAATCAGCCCCAGCATTTT
CDR3 protein: CASSLQGAMIISNQPQHF
J gene: TRBJ1-5
D gene: NA
V gene: TRBV7-9
clone size: NA

CDR3 DNA: TGTGCCAGCAGCTTAGTGTCAGTCAGGGGCCAGCAATTTGAAGCTTTCTTT
CDR3 protein: CASSLVSVRGQQFEAFF
J gene: TRBJ1-1
D gene: NA
V gene: TRBV11-2
clone size: NA

CDR3 DNA: TGTGCCAGCACCCCTTATAGCAATCAGCCCCAGCATTTT
CDR3 protein: CASTPYSNQPQHF
J gene: TRBJ1-5
D gene: NA
V gene: TRBV6-1
clone size: NA

CDR3 DNA: TGTGCCAGCAGGAGACAGGGGGAGAGGACAGATACGCAGTATTTT
CDR3 protein: CASRRQGERTDTQYF
J gene: TRBJ2-3
D gene: TRBD1
V gene: TRBV6-1
clone size: NA

CDR3 DNA: TGTGCCACCCGGTCCTACGAGCAGTACTTC
CDR3 protein: CATRSYEQYF
J gene: TRBJ2-7
D gene: NA
V gene: TRBV28
clone size: NA

CDR3 DNA: TGCGCCAGCAGCTTCTCCGGGACTAGGGAAGAGACCCAGTACTTC
CDR3 protein: CASSFSGTREETQYF
J gene: TRBJ2-5
D gene: TRBD2
V gene: TRBV5-1
clone size: NA

CDR3 DNA: TGTGCCAGCAGGTTGACTAGCGGGAAACTCCAAGAGACCCAGTACTTC
CDR3 protein: CASRLTSGKLQETQYF
J gene: TRBJ2-5
D gene: TRBD2
V gene: TRBV5-4
clone size: NA

CDR3 DNA: TGTGCCAGCAGCTTTACTCTGGGGCTCCGTCTTAGGGACAATGAGCAGTTCTTC
CDR3 protein: CASSFTLGLRLRDNEQFF
J gene: TRBJ2-1
D gene: NA
V gene: TRBV7-8
clone size: NA

CDR3 DNA: TGCGCCAGCAGCTTGCTTTTAGTCAGGGGTGAGCAGTTCTTC
CDR3 protein: CASSLLLVRGEQFF
J gene: TRBJ2-1
D gene: NA
V gene: TRBV5-1
clone size: NA

CDR3 DNA: TGCGCCAGCAGCTGGACCACTAGCGGGGTTAACACCGGGGAGCTGTTTTTT
CDR3 protein: CASSWTTSGVNTGELFF
J gene: TRBJ2-2
D gene: TRBD2
V gene: TRBV4-1
clone size: NA

CDR3 DNA: TGTGCCAGCAGCCCTAAGACAGGTAACGAGCAGTACTTC
CDR3 protein: CASSPKTGNEQYF
J gene: TRBJ2-7
D gene: NA
V gene: TRBV16
clone size: NA

CDR3 DNA: TGTGCCAGTAGTACATATAGCGGTTCGGGCACAGATACGCAGTATTTT
CDR3 protein: CASSTYSGSGTDTQYF
J gene: TRBJ2-3
D gene: NA
V gene: TRBV19
clone size: NA

CDR3 DNA: TGTGCCAGTAGTCTCGGACAGAACACCCTCTCAGCCCAGCATTTT
CDR3 protein: CASSLGQNTLSAQHF
J gene: TRBJ1-5
D gene: NA
V gene: TRBV19
clone size: NA

CDR3 DNA: TGTGCCAGCAGCTTAGCCCTCTCTAGGGAGCAGTACTTC
CDR3 protein: CASSLALSREQYF
J gene: TRBJ2-7
D gene: NA
V gene: TRBV7-9
clone size: NA

CDR3 DNA: TGCGCCAGCACCCAGGGTGGGACAAAGTGGTCCTACGAGCAGTACTTC
CDR3 protein: CASTQGGTKWSYEQYF
J gene: TRBJ2-7
D gene: NA
V gene: TRBV10-2
clone size: NA

CDR3 DNA: TGTGCCAGCAGTTCCCCCGCGACAGTAAGGGGCTACACCTTC
CDR3 protein: CASSSPATVRGYTF
J gene: TRBJ1-2
D gene: NA
V gene: TRBV6-6
clone size: NA

CDR3 DNA: TGTGCCACCGGGACAGGGCAAAGCGACGAGCAGTACTTC
CDR3 protein: CATGTGQSDEQYF
J gene: TRBJ2-7
D gene: TRBD1
V gene: TRBV19
clone size: NA

CDR3 DNA: TGCGCCAGCGGGGACAGGGAGAGACGTCAGCCCCAGCATTTT
CDR3 protein: CASGDRERRQPQHF
J gene: TRBJ1-5
D gene: TRBD1
V gene: TRBV10-2
clone size: NA

CDR3 DNA: TGTGCCACCAGCAGATCGGTTAGCGGGAGGGCCAGGGGCACAGATACGCAGTATTTT
CDR3 protein: CATSRSVSGRARGTDTQYF
J gene: TRBJ2-3
D gene: TRBD2
V gene: TRBV15
clone size: NA

CDR3 DNA: TGTGCCAGCAGTGAAAATGGAAGGGACAAGGCTTTCTTT
CDR3 protein: CASSENGRDKAFF
J gene: TRBJ1-1
D gene: NA
V gene: TRBV6-1
clone size: NA

CDR3 DNA: TGTGCCAGCAGTCAAGGTGGACTATGGCAGACCCAGTACTTC
CDR3 protein: CASSQGGLWQTQYF
J gene: TRBJ2-5
D gene: NA
V gene: TRBV7-9
clone size: NA

CDR3 DNA: TGTGCCAGCAGTCCGGGACAGGGGTACTACGAGCAGTACTTC
CDR3 protein: CASSPGQGYYEQYF
J gene: TRBJ2-7
D gene: TRBD1
V gene: TRBV25-1
clone size: NA

CDR3 DNA: TGCGCCAGCAGGGCCCCCGGGACAGGGATCGCGAACACTGAAGCTTTCTTT
CDR3 protein: CASRAPGTGIANTEAFF
J gene: TRBJ1-1
D gene: TRBD1
V gene: TRBV4-1
clone size: NA

CDR3 DNA: TGTGCCAGCCTGCGGAATACGCAGTATTTT
CDR3 protein: CASLRNTQYF
J gene: TRBJ2-3
D gene: NA
V gene: TRBV5-8
clone size: NA

CDR3 DNA: TGTGCCAGCAGTTTACGAGGCGGGTCCCACACAGATACGCAGTATTTT
CDR3 protein: CASSLRGGSHTDTQYF
J gene: TRBJ2-3
D gene: NA
V gene: TRBV28
clone size: once

CDR3 DNA: TGTGCCAGCAGTCCCGAGAGCCCACTCGTCTATGGCTACACCTTC
CDR3 protein: CASSPESPLVYGYTF
J gene: TRBJ1-2
D gene: NA
V gene: TRBV2
clone size: once

CDR3 DNA: TGCGCCAGCAGCTTGTTACAGGGGGTTGGCACCGGGGAGCTGTTTTTT
CDR3 protein: CASSLLQGVGTGELFF
J gene: TRBJ2-2
D gene: TRBD1
V gene: TRBV5-1
clone size: NA

CDR3 DNA: TGCGCCAGCAGCTACGACAGTAGCTCTGGAAACACCATATATTTT
CDR3 protein: CASSYDSSSGNTIYF
J gene: TRBJ1-3
D gene: NA
V gene: TRBV10-2
clone size: NA

CDR3 DNA: TGTGCCAGCAGTTTCGATAGCGGGGGGTATGCCGAGCAGTACTTC
CDR3 protein: CASSFDSGGYAEQYF
J gene: TRBJ2-7
D gene: TRBD2
V gene: TRBV27
clone size: NA

CDR3 DNA: TGTGCCTGGAGTCGGAGACAGGCTATCACTGAAGCTTTCTTT
CDR3 protein: CAWSRRQAITEAFF
J gene: TRBJ1-1
D gene: NA
V gene: TRBV30
clone size: NA

CDR3 DNA: TGTGCCAGCAGCTTACTCGAAGGGGAGGACACCGGGGAGCTGTTTTTT
CDR3 protein: CASSLLEGEDTGELFF
J gene: TRBJ2-2
D gene: NA
V gene: TRBV13
clone size: NA

CDR3 DNA: TGTGCCAGCAGTGAACCCGCGGGGGCGCAGGAGCCCCAGCATTTT
CDR3 protein: CASSEPAGAQEPQHF
J gene: TRBJ1-5
D gene: NA
V gene: TRBV6-1
clone size: few

CDR3 DNA: TGCGCCAGCAGTGAAAGGGGTCCCTCTGGAAACACCATATATTTT
CDR3 protein: CASSERGPSGNTIYF
J gene: TRBJ1-3
D gene: NA
V gene: TRBV10-1
clone size: NA

CDR3 DNA: TGTGCCAGCTCACCGCAGGGTGGGAGCAATCAGCCCCAGCATTTT
CDR3 protein: CASSPQGGSNQPQHF
J gene: TRBJ1-5
D gene: NA
V gene: TRBV18
clone size: NA

CDR3 DNA: TGTGCCAGCAGCACCGGGACGGGGGAGGAAAAACTGTTTTTT
CDR3 protein: CASSTGTGEEKLFF
J gene: TRBJ1-4
D gene: NA
V gene: TRBV13
clone size: NA

CDR3 DNA: TGTGCCAGCAGCCGTTTCGGTGGGGCGATGAGTAATGAGCAGTTCTTC
CDR3 protein: CASSRFGGAMSNEQFF
J gene: TRBJ2-1
D gene: NA
V gene: TRBV7-8
clone size: NA

CDR3 DNA: TGTGCCAGCAGACCCGGACAGGATGGCGAGCAGTACTTC
CDR3 protein: CASRPGQDGEQYF
J gene: TRBJ2-7
D gene: TRBD1
V gene: TRBV6-5
clone size: once

CDR3 DNA: TGCGCCAGCAGTCTACAGGGAGTGAGTGAAGCTTTCTTT
CDR3 protein: CASSLQGVSEAFF
J gene: TRBJ1-1
D gene: NA
V gene: TRBV5-1
clone size: few

CDR3 DNA: TGTGCCAGCTCCCTTATATTGACAGGGTCCCCTCGCGGCTACACCTTC
CDR3 protein: CASSLILTGSPRGYTF
J gene: TRBJ1-2
D gene: TRBD1
V gene: TRBV18
clone size: NA

CDR3 DNA: TGCGCCAGCAGCTACAGGACGGTCAGCACAGATACGCAGTATTTT
CDR3 protein: CASSYRTVSTDTQYF
J gene: TRBJ2-3
D gene: NA
V gene: TRBV4-1
clone size: NA

CDR3 DNA: TGTGCCAGCAGCCACGGGACTAGCGGGGGGGCCGGGGAGACCCAGTACTTC
CDR3 protein: CASSHGTSGGAGETQYF
J gene: TRBJ2-5
D gene: TRBD2
V gene: TRBV4-2
clone size: NA

CDR3 DNA: TGTGCCAGCACGGACAGCTACAATGAGCAGTTCTTC
CDR3 protein: CASTDSYNEQFF
J gene: TRBJ2-1
D gene: NA
V gene: TRBV27
clone size: NA

CDR3 DNA: TGTGCCAGCAGGAGGGGACAGAACTACGAGCAGTACTTC
CDR3 protein: CASRRGQNYEQYF
J gene: TRBJ2-7
D gene: TRBD1
V gene: TRBV6-5
clone size: NA

CDR3 DNA: TGTGCCAGCAGTTACCAGGGGAACACTGAAGCTTTCTTT
CDR3 protein: CASSYQGNTEAFF
J gene: TRBJ1-1
D gene: NA
V gene: TRBV6-5
clone size: NA